The rows below give T cell receptor beta chains drawn from one sample of a study of cytomegalovirus exposure and HLA in healthy donors. Measured with immunoSEQ multiplex PCR; TCRdb has only the in-frame clones, and not every one. The repertoire includes just over 200,000 clones, roughly 80% of them detected once, and 1.5% to 2% sits in the top ten. Sequencing was done on a sample of PBMCs. The receptors were sampled from a man aged 45-65 years in good health and CMV-seronegative. CDR3s include the opening cysteine and the closing phenylalanine or tryptophan. Fields, in order: CDR3 DNA, CDR3 protein, CDR3 length, V gene, J gene, D gene. D genes are given only for firm matches.

TGTGCCAGTACCAATGACGAAAGACTAGCGGGGGCCCCCGCGAACACCGGGGAGCTGTTTTTT	CASTNDERLAGAPANTGELFF	21	TRBV19	TRBJ2-2	TRBD2
TGCGCCAGCAGCTTGGGAGGTTCCACAGGGGGAAGGGCTGAAGCTTTCTTT	CASSLGGSTGGRAEAFF	17	TRBV5-1	TRBJ1-1	TRBD1
TGTGCCTGGAGCGCCGGACTAGCGGGAGTAAGAACCGGGGAGCTGTTTTTT	CAWSAGLAGVRTGELFF	17	TRBV30	TRBJ2-2	TRBD2
TGCAGCGTGGGACAGGGGGCGCGACCCGGCGGTGAGCAGTTCTTC	CSVGQGARPGGEQFF	15	TRBV29-1	TRBJ2-1	TRBD1
TGTGCCAGCAGCTTACGATCTAAAGGGGAGCTGTTTTTT	CASSLRSKGELFF	13	TRBV7-3	TRBJ2-2	-
TGTGCCAGCAGAGGACAGATTCTAGGTACGCAGTATTTT	CASRGQILGTQYF	13	TRBV2	TRBJ2-3	-
TGTGCCAGCAGCTTCGGAACTAGCGGGACAGATACGCAGTATTTT	CASSFGTSGTDTQYF	15	TRBV7-9	TRBJ2-3	TRBD2
TGTGCCAGCAGCGTGGGGCTTACCTACGAGCAGTACTTC	CASSVGLTYEQYF	13	TRBV9	TRBJ2-7	-
TGTGCCAGCAGTAAAAACTGGGACACCTACGAGCAGTACTTC	CASSKNWDTYEQYF	14	TRBV7-2	TRBJ2-7	-
TGTGCCAGCAGTTACGCGGGGACTAGCGGGGACTACGAGCAGTACTTC	CASSYAGTSGDYEQYF	16	TRBV6-5	TRBJ2-7	TRBD2
TGCGCCAGCAGCTCGACAGGGCGGGCTCATCAGCCCCAGCATTTT	CASSSTGRAHQPQHF	15	TRBV10-2	TRBJ1-5	TRBD1